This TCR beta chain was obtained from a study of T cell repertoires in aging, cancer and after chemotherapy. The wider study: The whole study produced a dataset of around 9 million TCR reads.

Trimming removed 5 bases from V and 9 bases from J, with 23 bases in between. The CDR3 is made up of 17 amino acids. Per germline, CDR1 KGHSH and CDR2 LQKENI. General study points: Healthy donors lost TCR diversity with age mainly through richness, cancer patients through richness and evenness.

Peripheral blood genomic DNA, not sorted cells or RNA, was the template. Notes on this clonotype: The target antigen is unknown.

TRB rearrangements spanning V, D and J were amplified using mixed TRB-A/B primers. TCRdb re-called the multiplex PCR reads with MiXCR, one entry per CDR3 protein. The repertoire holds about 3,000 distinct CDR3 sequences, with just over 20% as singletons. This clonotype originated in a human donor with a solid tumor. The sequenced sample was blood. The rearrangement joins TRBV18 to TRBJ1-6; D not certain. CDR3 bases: TGTGCCAGCTCAAAACTCAAAGAACCCGGAACCGGTTCACCCCTCCACTTT. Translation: CASSKLKEPGTGSPLHF.